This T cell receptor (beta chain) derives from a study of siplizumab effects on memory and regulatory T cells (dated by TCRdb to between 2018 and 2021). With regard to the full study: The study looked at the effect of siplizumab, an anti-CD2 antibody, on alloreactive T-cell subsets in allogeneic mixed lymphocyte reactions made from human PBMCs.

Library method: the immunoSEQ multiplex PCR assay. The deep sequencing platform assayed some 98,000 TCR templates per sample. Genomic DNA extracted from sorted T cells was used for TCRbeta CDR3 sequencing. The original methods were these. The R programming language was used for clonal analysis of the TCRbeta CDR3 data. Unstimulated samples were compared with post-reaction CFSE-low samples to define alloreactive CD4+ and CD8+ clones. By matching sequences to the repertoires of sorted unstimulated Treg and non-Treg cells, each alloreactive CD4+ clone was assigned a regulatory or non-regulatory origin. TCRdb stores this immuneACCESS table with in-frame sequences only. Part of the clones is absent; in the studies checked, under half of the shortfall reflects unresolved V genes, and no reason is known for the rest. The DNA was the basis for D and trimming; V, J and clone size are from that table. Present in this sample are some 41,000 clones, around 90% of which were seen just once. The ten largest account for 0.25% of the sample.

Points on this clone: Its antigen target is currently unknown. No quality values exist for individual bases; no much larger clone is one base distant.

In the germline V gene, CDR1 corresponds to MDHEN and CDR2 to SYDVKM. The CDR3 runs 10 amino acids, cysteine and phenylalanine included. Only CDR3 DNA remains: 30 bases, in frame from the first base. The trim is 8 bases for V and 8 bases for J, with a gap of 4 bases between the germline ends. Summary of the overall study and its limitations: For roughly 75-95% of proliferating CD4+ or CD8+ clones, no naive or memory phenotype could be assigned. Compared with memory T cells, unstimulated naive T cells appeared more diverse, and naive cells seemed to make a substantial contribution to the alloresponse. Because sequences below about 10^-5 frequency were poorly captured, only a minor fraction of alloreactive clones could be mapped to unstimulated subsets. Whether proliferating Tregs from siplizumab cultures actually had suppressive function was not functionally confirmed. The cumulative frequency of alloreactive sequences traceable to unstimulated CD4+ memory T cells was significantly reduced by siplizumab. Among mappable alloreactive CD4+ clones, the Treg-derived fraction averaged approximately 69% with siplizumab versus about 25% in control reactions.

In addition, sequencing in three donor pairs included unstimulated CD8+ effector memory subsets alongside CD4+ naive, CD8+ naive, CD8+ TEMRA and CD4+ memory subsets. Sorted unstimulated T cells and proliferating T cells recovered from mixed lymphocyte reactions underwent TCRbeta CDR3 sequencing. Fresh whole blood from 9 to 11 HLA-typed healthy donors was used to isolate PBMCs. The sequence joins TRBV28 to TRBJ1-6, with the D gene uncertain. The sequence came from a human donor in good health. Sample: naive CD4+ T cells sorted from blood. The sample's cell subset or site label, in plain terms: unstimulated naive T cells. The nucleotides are TGTGCCAGCGGGGATTCACCCCTCCACTTT. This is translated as CASGDSPLHF. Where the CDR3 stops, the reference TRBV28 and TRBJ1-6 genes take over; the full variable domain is DVKVTQSSRYLVKRTGEKVFLECVQDMDHENMFWYRQDPGLGLRLIYFSYDVKMKEKGDIPEGYSVSREKKERFSLILESASTNQTSMYLCASGDSPLHFGNGTRLTVT.